This passage covers 32 T cell receptor beta chains from one sample sequenced in a study of T cells in localized non-small cell lung cancer. TCRdb's copy holds only in-frame clones and misses some; the assay was immunoSEQ multiplex PCR. The data hold 50,000 or so clones, with about 83% observed a single time. Sequenced material: peripheral blood, taken before any cancer treatment. Receptors originate from a female donor over 55 with stage II squamous cell lung carcinoma.

The chain recombines TRBV6-5 with TRBJ1-5; D unresolved. The CDR3 totals 13 residues. Germline V gene sequence: CDR1 MNHEY, CDR2 SVGAGI. Trimming cost V 0 bases and J 7 bases, with 7 bases left between them. In DNA, the CDR3 is TGTGCCAGCAGTTACTCGAAGGAACAGCCCCAGCATTTT. It specifies CASSYSKEQPQHF.

The chain couples TRBV6-1 to TRBJ2-1, with D possibly being TRBD2 (5 bases). Germline CDR1 MNHNS, CDR2 SASEGT. The germline V and J ends were trimmed by 8 bases and 8 bases, with 10 bases remaining between them. The CDR3 contains 11 residues. CDR3 region: CASWSGYEQFF. The CDR3 DNA reads as TGTGCCAGCTGGAGCGGCTATGAGCAGTTCTTC.

With respect to this clone: A read error may produce the germline difference seen at one junction end. This chain connects TRBV19 to TRBJ1-5, with D maybe TRBD1 (6 bases). CDR1 is LNHDA and CDR2 is SQIVND in the germline V gene (reference sequence). This CDR3 has 16 amino acids. The CDR3 protein is CANSFIQGLGNQPQHF. The CDR3 DNA is TGTGCCAATAGTTTCATTCAGGGGCTGGGCAATCAGCCCCAGCATTTT.

The V gene is TRBV11-2, the J gene TRBJ2-7; TRBD1 matches at 9 bases. Trimming cost V 5 bases and J 1 base; bases outside gene matches: 9. The CDR3 totals 16 residues. Germline CDR1 is SGHAT and CDR2 is FQNNGV. Here the CDR3 DNA reads TGTGCCAGCAGCCAGCAGGGACAGGGACTATCCTACGAGCAGTACTTC. It encodes CASSQQGQGLSYEQYF.

The CDR3 loop reads CASKVGQGYNQPQHF. CDR3 bases: TGTGCCAGCAAGGTGGGACAGGGGTACAATCAGCCCCAGCATTTT. This chain joins TRBV6-1 and TRBJ1-5, with 10 positions matching TRBD1. Germline loops: CDR1 MNHNS, CDR2 SASEGT. V lost 7 bases and J lost 3; bases outside the gene matches: 6. CDR3 length equals 15 residues.

This sequence joins TRBV9 and TRBJ2-6; D is uncertain. With 3 bases removed from V and 1 base from J, the gap between germline ends came to 2 bases. This CDR3 has 13 residues. Germline V CDR1 and CDR2: SGDLS, YYNGEE. The CDR3 region is CASSESGANVLTF. CDR3 nucleotide sequence: TGTGCCAGCAGCGAATCTGGGGCCAACGTCCTGACTTTC.

This sequence joins TRBV21-1 and TRBJ2-5; the DNA was not used to check the table's D call, TRBD2. TRBV21-1 is reported as a pseudogene. This CDR3 is 12 amino acids long. This CDR3 is CASTPPAGTQYF. For the CDR3, the DNA is TGTGCCAGCACACCCCCAGCGGGAACCCAGTACTTC.

This chain uses TRBV5-1 with TRBJ1-4; TRBD1 is a possible D gene (6 bases). V was clipped by 2 bases and J by 1 base, with 12 bases between them. Germline loops: CDR1 SGHRS, CDR2 YFSETQ. This CDR3 has 16 amino acids. The CDR3 nucleotides read TGCGCCAGCAGCTTAACAGGGTTTGTAACTAATGAAAAACTGTTTTTT. This gives the protein CASSLTGFVTNEKLFF. Looking up the rest from reference TRBV5-1 and TRBJ1-4 gives the full variable domain: KAGVTQTPRYLIKTRGQQVTLSCSPISGHRSVSWYQQTPGQGLQFLFEYFSETQRNKGNFPGRFSGRQFSNSRSEMNVSTLELGDSALYLCASSLTGFVTNEKLFFGSGTQLSVL.

In its sample, this clone was seen once. The rearrangement links TRBV19 to TRBJ1-1; a possible D gene is TRBD1 (6 bases). The CDR3 contains 16 residues. V gave up 7 bases and J gave up 4 bases, with 22 bases separating them. Germline CDR1 LNHDA, CDR2 SQIVND (reference sequence). In DNA, the CDR3 is TGTGCCAGTACCTCCCCCGGGGGGCCGAGAAGCACTGAAGCTTTCTTT. It encodes CASTSPGGPRSTEAFF.

This rearrangement joins TRBV7-3 to TRBJ2-7, with 7 bases that match TRBD2. V gave up 4 bases and J gave up 0 bases; unmatched junction bases: 3. The CDR3 extends over 14 amino acids. Per germline, CDR1 SGHTA and CDR2 FQGTGA. CDR3 sequence reads: CASSSGGSSYEQYF. The CDR3 DNA reads as TGTGCCAGCAGCTCGGGGGGTAGCTCCTACGAGCAGTACTTC.

The chain carries TRBV18 and TRBJ2-5; D unclear. The CDR3 runs 12 residues. V lost 5 bases and J 5 bases, leaving 9 bases between the germline ends. CDR1 and CDR2 (germline): KGHSH, LQKENI. The CDR3 sequence is CASSNVGETQYF. In DNA form, the CDR3 reads TGTGCCAGCTCAAACGTGGGGGAGACCCAGTACTTC.

The chain uses TRBV5-6 and TRBJ1-6; perhaps TRBD1 as D (6 bases). CDR1 is SGHDT and CDR2 is YYEEEE in the germline V gene. Trimming stripped 5 bases from V and 0 bases from J, with 18 bases between. The CDR3 is 18 residues long. The CDR3 nucleotides are TGTGCCAGCAGTTTAGGGGGGGTACCCTTCTCCTATAATTCACCCCTCCACTTT. Amino acid sequence: CASSLGGVPFSYNSPLHF.

CDR3 in amino acids: CASSSPNLAGRSTDTQYF. The CDR3 DNA follows: TGTGCCAGCAGTTCGCCTAACCTAGCGGGGCGTAGCACAGATACGCAGTATTTT. This chain joins TRBV27 and TRBJ2-3, with 9 bases fitting TRBD2. CDR1 is MNHEY and CDR2 is SMNVEV in the germline V gene (reference sequence). CDR3 length: 18 residues. With V trimmed by 4 bases and J by 0 bases, 11 bases remained unmatched.

J is TRBJ1-4 and V is TRBV18, with TRBD1 identical over 9 bases. This CDR3 has 15 residues. CDR1 and CDR2 (germline): KGHSH, LQKENI. Trimming at V came to 3 bases and at J to 2 bases, leaving 1 base not matched to a gene. The CDR3 loop is CASSPGTGTNEKLFF. The CDR3 DNA is TGTGCCAGCTCACCCGGGACAGGGACTAATGAAAAACTGTTTTTT.

This chain connects TRBV30 to TRBJ1-5; D not certain. This CDR3 spans 13 amino acids. Germline V gene data show CDR1 as GTSNPN and CDR2 as SVGIG (reference sequence). V was trimmed by 4 bases and J by 6 bases, leaving 13 bases between them. CDR3 nucleotide sequence: TGTGCCTGGAATCGTGGTTCAGGTCAGCCCCAGCATTTT. It translates to CAWNRGSGQPQHF.

The V gene is TRBV28, the J gene TRBJ1-2; the match to TRBD1 covers 8 bases. CDR3 length equals 14 residues. Germline-derived CDR1 and CDR2 are MDHEN and SYDVKM. The V gene end was trimmed by 3 bases and the J gene end by 7 bases; junction bases not matched to a gene: 7. For the CDR3, the DNA is TGTGCCAGCAGTTTGTTTCAGGGGGCCGGTGGCTACACCTTC. The encoded protein is CASSLFQGAGGYTF.

This chain links TRBV19 with TRBJ1-1; D remains ambiguous. The CDR3 runs to 12 residues. The V and J ends lost 0 bases and 1 base respectively, with 0 bases between them. Germline lookup yields CDR1 LNHDA and CDR2 SQIVND (reference sequence). The CDR3, as DNA: TGTGCCAGTAGTATAGAGAACACTGAAGCTTTCTTT. Translating gives CASSIENTEAFF.

This chain joins TRBV6-1 and TRBJ1-5, with a possible D match to TRBD1 (5 bases). CDR1 and CDR2 (germline): MNHNS, SASEGT. The CDR3 totals 13 residues. Deletions cut 6 bases from V and 4 bases from J, with 10 bases between. CDR3 coding DNA: TGTGCCAGCAGCTCCTCAGGGAATCAGCCCCAGCATTTT. Residues: CASSSSGNQPQHF.

This chain connects TRBV12-1 to TRBJ2-7; the table's D call TRBD1 went unverified against the DNA. TRBV12-1 has pseudogene status. The CDR3 runs 15 residues. The CDR3 DNA is TGTGCCAGCAGCTTTGGGGACAGTCAGACCTACGAGCAGTACTTC. Its protein product is CASSFGDSQTYEQYF.

The V gene is TRBV18, the J gene TRBJ1-2, with no clear D. The CDR3 totals 12 residues. The germline CDR1 and CDR2 sequences are KGHSH and LQKENI. V was clipped by 3 bases and J by 1 base, with 3 bases between them. The CDR3 nucleotides are TGTGCCAGCTCACCCGATAACTATGGCTACACCTTC. Amino acids: CASSPDNYGYTF.

CDR3 protein: CASSIVVGSGGYTF. Written as DNA, the CDR3 is TGTGCCAGTAGTATAGTCGTGGGATCGGGCGGCTACACCTTC. The gene calls are TRBV19 and TRBJ1-2; D unclear. Trimming shortened V by 1 base and J by 8 bases, and 14 bases separated the two germline ends. Germline V CDR1 and CDR2: LNHDA, SQIVND (reference sequence). The length of the CDR3 is 14 residues.

The CDR3 bases are TGTGCCAGCAGGGCAGGCTCCTACGAGCAGTACTTC. Protein sequence: CASRAGSYEQYF. This chain uses TRBV6-1 with TRBJ2-7; D call uncertain. This CDR3 comprises 12 residues. CDR1 is MNHNS, CDR2 SASEGT, per germline. V gave up 6 bases and J gave up 0 bases, with 6 bases separating them.

This chain uses TRBV9 with TRBJ1-6, with D tentatively TRBD1 (5 bases). CDR1 is SGDLS, CDR2 YYNGEE, per germline. Trimming took 1 base from V and 5 from J, leaving 13 bases between them. The CDR3 covers 16 residues. CDR3 sequence reads: CASSVFDSADNSPLHF. Here the CDR3 DNA reads TGTGCCAGCAGCGTATTTGACAGCGCGGATAATTCACCCCTCCACTTT.

CDR3 sequence (DNA): TGTGCCAGCAGTGAAGGGTCCCTGGGCACCGGGGAGCTGTTTTTT. Protein sequence: CASSEGSLGTGELFF. This sequence joins TRBV2 and TRBJ2-2; D call uncertain. With 1 base removed from V and 4 bases from J, the gap between germline ends came to 10 bases. CDR3 length equals 15 residues. Germline CDR1 is SNHLY and CDR2 is FYNNEI.

This clone came up a few times. The rearrangement joins TRBV19 to TRBJ2-2, with D unclear. Germline CDR1 LNHDA, CDR2 SQIVND (reference sequence). CDR3 length: 14 amino acids. Trimming removed 4 bases at V and 8 bases at J, with 14 bases between. The CDR3 sequence: CASSTPMNLGELFF. CDR3 coding DNA: TGTGCCAGTAGTACCCCGATGAATCTTGGGGAGCTGTTTTTT.

Only one count was recorded for this clone. The chain carries TRBV7-2 and TRBJ2-7; D tentatively fits TRBD1 or TRBD2 (5 bases each). Between the trimmed V and J ends, which lost 1 base and 1 base, there was a span of 14 bases. The CDR3 covers 16 residues. Germline V gives CDR1 SGHTA, CDR2 FQGNSA. The DNA for the CDR3 is TGTGCCAGCAGCTTAGGGGGGTTTATCGAATCCTACGAGCAGTACTTC. It codes for CASSLGGFIESYEQYF. The whole variable domain, filled in from reference TRBV7-2 and TRBJ2-7, reads GAGVSQSPSNKVTEKGKDVELRCDPISGHTALYWYRQSLGQGLEFLIYFQGNSAPDKSGLPSDRFSAERTGGSVSTLTIQRTQQEDSAVYLCASSLGGFIESYEQYFGPGTRLTVT.

The genes are TRBV19 and TRBJ2-5; no clear D gene. CDR3 length equals 13 residues. Between the trimmed V and J ends, which lost 4 bases and 8 bases, there was a span of 14 bases. CDR1 is LNHDA and CDR2 is SQIVND in the germline V gene (reference sequence). In nucleotides, the CDR3 is TGTGCCAGTAGTACTGGGATCTCGGATACCCAGTACTTC. Translation: CASSTGISDTQYF.

The chain couples TRBV2 to TRBJ1-3; 10 bases agree with TRBD1. J was trimmed by 5 bases and V by 6 bases; bases with no gene match: 4. Germline lookup yields CDR1 SNHLY and CDR2 FYNNEI. CDR3 length: 14 residues. CDR3 sequence reads: CASRETGGRNTIYF. As DNA, the CDR3 is TGTGCCAGCAGGGAGACAGGGGGCAGAAACACCATATATTTT. Full variable domain (missing parts from reference TRBV2 and TRBJ1-3): EPEVTQTPSHQVTQMGQEVILRCVPISNHLYFYWYRQILGQKVEFLVSFYNNEISEKSEIFDDQFSVERPDGSNFTLKIRSTKLEDSAMYFCASRETGGRNTIYFGEGSWLTVV.

The J gene is TRBJ2-5, the V gene TRBV7-3; TRBD2 agrees at 10 bases. This CDR3 comprises 15 residues. Germline V CDR1 and CDR2: SGHTA, FQGTGA. The ends lost 1 base at V and 5 bases at J; junction bases unmatched: 4. The CDR3 here is CASSLKASGGETQYF. CDR3 nucleotide sequence: TGTGCCAGCAGCTTAAAGGCTAGCGGGGGTGAGACCCAGTACTTC.

This chain uses TRBV7-3 with TRBJ1-1; D might be TRBD1 (5 bases). Germline lookup yields CDR1 SGHTA and CDR2 FQGTGA. The length of the CDR3 is 13 residues. V was clipped by 2 bases and J by 11 bases, with 15 bases between them. CDR3 amino acids: CASSLVQGQRAFF. CDR3 nucleotide sequence: TGTGCCAGCAGCTTAGTGCAGGGCCAGAGGGCTTTCTTT.

The chain couples TRBV29-1 to TRBJ1-1; D gene unclear. V lost 7 bases and J 2 bases, leaving 11 bases between the germline ends. Germline V CDR1 and CDR2: SQVTM, ANQGSEA. The length of the CDR3 is 12 residues. CDR3 protein: CSARRINTEAFF. The DNA for the CDR3 is TGCAGCGCACGGAGAATCAACACTGAAGCTTTCTTT.

The chain is built from TRBV5-1 and TRBJ2-5, with D perhaps given as TRBD1 or TRBD2 (5 bases each). V lost 4 bases and J lost 3, with 16 bases in between. CDR3 length equals 15 residues. Germline-derived CDR1 and CDR2 are SGHRS and YFSETQ. The CDR3 sequence is CASSMGVQEKETQYF. As DNA, the CDR3 is TGCGCCAGCAGCATGGGGGTACAGGAAAAAGAGACCCAGTACTTC.